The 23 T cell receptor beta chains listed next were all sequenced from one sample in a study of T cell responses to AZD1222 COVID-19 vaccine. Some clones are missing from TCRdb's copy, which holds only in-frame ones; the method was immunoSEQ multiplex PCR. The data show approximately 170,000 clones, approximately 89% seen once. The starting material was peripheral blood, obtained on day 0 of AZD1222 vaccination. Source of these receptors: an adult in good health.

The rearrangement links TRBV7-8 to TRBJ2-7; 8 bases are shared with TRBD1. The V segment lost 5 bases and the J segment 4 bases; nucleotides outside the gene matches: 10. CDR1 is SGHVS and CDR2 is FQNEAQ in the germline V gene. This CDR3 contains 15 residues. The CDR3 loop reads CASSLQGAQLYEQYF. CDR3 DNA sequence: TGTGCCAGCAGCCTCCAGGGGGCCCAGCTTTACGAGCAGTACTTC.

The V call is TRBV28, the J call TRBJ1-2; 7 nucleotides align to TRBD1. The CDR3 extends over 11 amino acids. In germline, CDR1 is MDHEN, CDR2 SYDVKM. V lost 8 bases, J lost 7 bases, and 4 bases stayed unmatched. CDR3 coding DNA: TGTGCCAGCCACAGGGGTGGTGGCTACACCTTC. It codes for CASHRGGGYTF.

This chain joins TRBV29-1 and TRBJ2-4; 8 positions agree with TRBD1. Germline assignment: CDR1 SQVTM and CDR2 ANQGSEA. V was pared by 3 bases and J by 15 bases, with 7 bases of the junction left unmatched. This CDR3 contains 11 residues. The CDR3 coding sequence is TGCAGCGTTGAGCTGGACAGGGAAACGTACTTC. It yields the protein CSVELDRETYF.

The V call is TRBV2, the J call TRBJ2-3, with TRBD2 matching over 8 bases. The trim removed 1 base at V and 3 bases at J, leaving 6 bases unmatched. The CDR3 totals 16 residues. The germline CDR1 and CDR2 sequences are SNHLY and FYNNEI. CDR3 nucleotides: TGTGCCAGCAGTGAAGGGACTAGCCTAATGACAGATACGCAGTATTTT. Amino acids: CASSEGTSLMTDTQYF.

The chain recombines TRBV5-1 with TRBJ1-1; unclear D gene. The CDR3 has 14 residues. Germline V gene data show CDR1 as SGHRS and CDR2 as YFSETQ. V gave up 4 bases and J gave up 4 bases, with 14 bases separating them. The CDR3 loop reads CASSIRAPGTEAFF. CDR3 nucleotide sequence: TGCGCCAGCAGCATACGGGCCCCGGGCACTGAAGCTTTCTTT.

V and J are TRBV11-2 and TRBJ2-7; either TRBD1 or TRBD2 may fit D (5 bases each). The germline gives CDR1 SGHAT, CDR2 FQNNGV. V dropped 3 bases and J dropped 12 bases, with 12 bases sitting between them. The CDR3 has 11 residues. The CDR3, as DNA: TGTGCCAGCAGCTTGGTGGGACGGTTGTACTTC. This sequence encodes CASSLVGRLYF.

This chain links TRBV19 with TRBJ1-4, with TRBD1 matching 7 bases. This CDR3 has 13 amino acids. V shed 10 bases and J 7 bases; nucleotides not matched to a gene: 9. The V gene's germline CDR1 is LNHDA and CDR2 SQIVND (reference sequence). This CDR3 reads CATLDRDREKLFF. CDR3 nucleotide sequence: TGTGCCACCCTCGACAGGGATCGTGAAAAACTGTTTTTT. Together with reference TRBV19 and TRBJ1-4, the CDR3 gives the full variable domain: DGGITQSPKYLFRKEGQNVTLSCEQNLNHDAMYWYRQDPGQGLRLIYYSQIVNDFQKGDIAEGYSVSREKKESFPLTVTSAQKNPTAFYLCATLDRDREKLFFGSGTQLSVL.

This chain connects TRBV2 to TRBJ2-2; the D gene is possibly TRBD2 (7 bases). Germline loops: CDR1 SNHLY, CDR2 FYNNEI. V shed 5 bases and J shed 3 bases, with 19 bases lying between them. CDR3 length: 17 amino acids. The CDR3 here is CASSTGGREEDTGELFF. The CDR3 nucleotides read TGTGCCAGCAGTACGGGGGGCCGGGAGGAGGACACCGGGGAGCTGTTTTTT.

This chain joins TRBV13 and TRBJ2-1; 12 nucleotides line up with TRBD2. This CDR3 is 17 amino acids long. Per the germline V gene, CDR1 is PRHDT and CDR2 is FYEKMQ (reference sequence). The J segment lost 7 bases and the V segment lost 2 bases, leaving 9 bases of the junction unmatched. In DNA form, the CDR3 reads TGTGCCAGCAGCTTAACCCTAGCGGGAGGGCGGTCGAATGAGCAGTTCTTC. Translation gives CASSLTLAGGRSNEQFF. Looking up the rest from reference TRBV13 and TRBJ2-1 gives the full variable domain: AAGVIQSPRHLIKEKRETATLKCYPIPRHDTVYWYQQGPGQDPQFLISFYEKMQSDKGSIPDRFSAQQFSDYHSELNMSSLELGDSALYFCASSLTLAGGRSNEQFFGPGTRLTVL.

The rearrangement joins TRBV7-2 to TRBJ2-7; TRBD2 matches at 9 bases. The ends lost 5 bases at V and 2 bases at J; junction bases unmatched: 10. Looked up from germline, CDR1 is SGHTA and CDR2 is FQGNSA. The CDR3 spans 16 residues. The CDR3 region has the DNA TGTGCCAGCAGCCTTCTAGCGGGACAGTATCCCTACGAGCAGTACTTC. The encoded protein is CASSLLAGQYPYEQYF.

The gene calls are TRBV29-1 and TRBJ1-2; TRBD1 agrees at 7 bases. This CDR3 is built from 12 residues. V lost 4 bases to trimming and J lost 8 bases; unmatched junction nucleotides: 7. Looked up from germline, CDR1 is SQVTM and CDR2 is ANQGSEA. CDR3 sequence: CSVGPRTGGYTF. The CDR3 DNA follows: TGCAGCGTTGGACCAAGGACAGGCGGCTACACCTTC.

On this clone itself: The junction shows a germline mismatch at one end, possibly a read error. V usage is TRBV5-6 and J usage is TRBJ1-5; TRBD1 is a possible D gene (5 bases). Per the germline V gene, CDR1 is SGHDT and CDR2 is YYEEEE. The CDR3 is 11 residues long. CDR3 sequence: CASSPRQPKGF. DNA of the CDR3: TGTGCCAGCAGCCCACGACAGCCCAAAGGTTTT.

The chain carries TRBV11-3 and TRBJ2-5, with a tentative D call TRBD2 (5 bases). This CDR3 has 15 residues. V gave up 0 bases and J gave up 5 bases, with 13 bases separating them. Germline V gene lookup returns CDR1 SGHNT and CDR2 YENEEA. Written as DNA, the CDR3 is TGTGCCAGCAGCTTAGATGGCCCGTCGGGGGAGACCCAGTACTTC. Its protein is CASSLDGPSGETQYF.

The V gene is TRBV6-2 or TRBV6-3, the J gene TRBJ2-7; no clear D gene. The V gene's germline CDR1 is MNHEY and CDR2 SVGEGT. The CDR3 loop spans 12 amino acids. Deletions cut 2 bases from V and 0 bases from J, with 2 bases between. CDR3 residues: CASSYTSYEQYF. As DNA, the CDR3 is TGTGCCAGCAGTTACACCTCCTACGAGCAGTACTTC.

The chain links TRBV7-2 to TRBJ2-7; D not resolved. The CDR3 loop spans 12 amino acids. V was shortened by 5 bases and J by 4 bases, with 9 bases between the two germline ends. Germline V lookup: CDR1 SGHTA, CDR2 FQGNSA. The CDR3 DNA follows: TGTGCCAGCAGCCAAACCATATACGAGCAGTACTTC. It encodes CASSQTIYEQYF. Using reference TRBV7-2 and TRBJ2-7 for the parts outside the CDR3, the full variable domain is GAGVSQSPSNKVTEKGKDVELRCDPISGHTALYWYRQSLGQGLEFLIYFQGNSAPDKSGLPSDRFSAERTGGSVSTLTIQRTQQEDSAVYLCASSQTIYEQYFGPGTRLTVT.

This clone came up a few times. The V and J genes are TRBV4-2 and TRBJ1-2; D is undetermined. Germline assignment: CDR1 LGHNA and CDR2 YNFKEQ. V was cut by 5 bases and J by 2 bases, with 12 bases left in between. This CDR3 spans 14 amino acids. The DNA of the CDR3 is TGTGCCAGCAGCGTACCGGACGGCAACTATGGCTACACCTTC. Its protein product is CASSVPDGNYGYTF.

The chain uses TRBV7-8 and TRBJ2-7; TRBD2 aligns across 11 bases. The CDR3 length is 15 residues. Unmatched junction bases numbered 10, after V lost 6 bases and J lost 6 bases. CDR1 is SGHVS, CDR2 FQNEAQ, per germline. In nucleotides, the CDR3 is TGTGCCAGCAGTACCTCAGGGACTAGCGGACTCGAGCAGTACTTC. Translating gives CASSTSGTSGLEQYF. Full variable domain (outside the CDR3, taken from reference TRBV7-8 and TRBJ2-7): GAGVSQSPRYKVAKRGQDVALRCDPISGHVSLFWYQQALGQGPEFLTYFQNEAQLDKSGLPSDRFFAERPEGSVSTLKIQRTQQEDSAVYLCASSTSGTSGLEQYFGPGTRLTVT.

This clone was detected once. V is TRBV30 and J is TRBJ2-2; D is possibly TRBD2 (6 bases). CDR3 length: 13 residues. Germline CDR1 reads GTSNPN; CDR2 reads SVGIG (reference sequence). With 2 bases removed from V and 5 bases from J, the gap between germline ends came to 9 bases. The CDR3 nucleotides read TGTGCCTGGAGTAGACGGGGGACCGGGGAGCTGTTTTTT. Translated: CAWSRRGTGELFF. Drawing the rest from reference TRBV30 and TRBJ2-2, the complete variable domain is SQTIHQWPATLVQPVGSPLSLECTVEGTSNPNLYWYRQAAGRGLQLLFYSVGIGQISSEVPQNLSASRPQDRQFILSSKKLLLSDSGFYLCAWSRRGTGELFFGEGSRLTVL.

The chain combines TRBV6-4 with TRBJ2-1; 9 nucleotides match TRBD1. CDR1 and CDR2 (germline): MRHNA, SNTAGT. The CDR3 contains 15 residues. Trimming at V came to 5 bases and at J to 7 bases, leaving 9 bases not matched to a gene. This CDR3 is CASSPRDREGNEQFF. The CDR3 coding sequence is TGTGCCAGCAGTCCCCGGGACAGGGAAGGGAATGAGCAGTTCTTC.

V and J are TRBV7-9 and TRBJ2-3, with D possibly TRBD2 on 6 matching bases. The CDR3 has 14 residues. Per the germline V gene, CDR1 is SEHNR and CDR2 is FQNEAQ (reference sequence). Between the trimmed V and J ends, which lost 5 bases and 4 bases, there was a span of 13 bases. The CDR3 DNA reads TGTGCCAGCAGCGAGGTAGCGGTATCAGATACGCAGTATTTT. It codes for CASSEVAVSDTQYF.

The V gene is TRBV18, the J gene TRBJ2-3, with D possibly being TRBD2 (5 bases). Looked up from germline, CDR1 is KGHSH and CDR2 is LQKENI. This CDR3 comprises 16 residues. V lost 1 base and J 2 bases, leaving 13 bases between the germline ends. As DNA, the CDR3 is TGTGCCAGCTCACCACTGTTCAGCGGCTCCACAGATACGCAGTATTTT. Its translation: CASSPLFSGSTDTQYF.

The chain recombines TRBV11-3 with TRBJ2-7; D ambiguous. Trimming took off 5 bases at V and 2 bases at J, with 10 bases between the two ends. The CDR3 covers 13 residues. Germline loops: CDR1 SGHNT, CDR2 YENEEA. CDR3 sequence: CASSMTGAYEQYF. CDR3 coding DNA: TGTGCCAGCAGCATGACTGGAGCCTACGAGCAGTACTTC.

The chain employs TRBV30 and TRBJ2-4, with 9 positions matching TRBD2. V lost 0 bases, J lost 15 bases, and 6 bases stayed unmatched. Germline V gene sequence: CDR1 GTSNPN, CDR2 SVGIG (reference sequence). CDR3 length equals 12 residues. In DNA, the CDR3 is TGTGCCTGGAGTGTACGGGGCGGGAGGGGGTACTTC. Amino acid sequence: CAWSVRGGRGYF. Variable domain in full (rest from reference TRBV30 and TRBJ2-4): SQTIHQWPATLVQPVGSPLSLECTVEGTSNPNLYWYRQAAGRGLQLLFYSVGIGQISSEVPQNLSASRPQDRQFILSSKKLLLSDSGFYLCAWSVRGGRGYFGAGTRLSVL.